The 10 T cell receptor beta chains below were found in one sample sequenced in a study of T cell responses to AZD1222 COVID-19 vaccine. Sequencing used immunoSEQ multiplex PCR; TCRdb keeps in-frame clones, though not all of them. The sample contains roughly 150,000 clones, approximately 92% of which appear only once. Sequencing was performed on peripheral blood, taken on day 0 of AZD1222 vaccination. All receptors come from an adult in good health.

The chain employs TRBV29-1 and TRBJ2-1; 10 nucleotides align to TRBD1. The germline V gene encodes CDR1 SQVTM and CDR2 ANQGSEA. This CDR3 region has 16 residues. J was trimmed by 6 bases and V by 6 bases; bases with no gene match: 14. The CDR3 sequence is CSVAPSGTGDRNEQFF. For the CDR3, the DNA is TGCAGCGTCGCCCCAAGCGGGACAGGGGACCGCAATGAGCAGTTCTTC.

This clone was seen a handful of times. V gene TRBV5-1 combines with J gene TRBJ2-2; D may correspond to TRBD1 or TRBD2 (7 bases each). V was clipped by 4 bases and J by 6 bases, with 16 bases between them. Germline assignment: CDR1 SGHRS and CDR2 YFSETQ. This CDR3 is built from 15 residues. The CDR3 sequence: CASSPQGGRAGELFF. CDR3 DNA sequence: TGCGCCAGCAGCCCCCAGGGGGGGAGAGCCGGGGAGCTGTTTTTT.

The rearrangement joins TRBV19 to TRBJ2-2; tentatively, D is TRBD2 (5 bases). This CDR3 spans 14 amino acids. V was clipped by 8 bases and J by 10 bases, with 20 bases between them. CDR1 is LNHDA, CDR2 SQIVND, per germline (reference sequence). CDR3 in amino acids: CASGGWSRPEELFF. The DNA of the CDR3 is TGTGCCAGTGGAGGTTGGAGTCGGCCGGAGGAGCTGTTTTTT.

This sequence joins TRBV7-2 and TRBJ1-5, with unresolved D. Germline V CDR1 and CDR2: SGHTA, FQGNSA. The V end lost 2 bases, the J end lost 0 bases, and 11 bases lay between the germline ends. This CDR3 contains 16 residues. CDR3 coding DNA: TGTGCCAGCAGCTTAAGTGGCAGCTATAGCAATCAGCCCCAGCATTTT. It translates to CASSLSGSYSNQPQHF.

The chain combines TRBV19 with TRBJ2-7; D gene ambiguous. Germline lookup yields CDR1 LNHDA and CDR2 SQIVND (reference sequence). Trimming took 7 bases from V and 4 from J, leaving 17 bases between them. The CDR3 has 14 amino acids. The DNA of the CDR3 is TGTGCCAGTACTCCGACCGGCGCCCTTTACGAGCAGTACTTC. It is translated as CASTPTGALYEQYF.

This chain's CDR3 is CASRYLNNEQFF. The CDR3 coding sequence is TGCGCCAGCAGATACCTAAACAATGAGCAGTTCTTC. The J gene is TRBJ2-1, the V gene TRBV4-1; D unresolved. Trimming shortened V by 6 bases and J by 5 bases, and 8 bases separated the two germline ends. The CDR3 has 12 residues. Germline V gene data show CDR1 as MGHRA and CDR2 as YSYEKL.

CDR3: CASSQDRIGGGTDTQYF. DNA of the CDR3: TGCGCCAGCAGCCAAGATCGGATCGGGGGGGGCACAGATACGCAGTATTTT. The chain carries TRBV4-3 and TRBJ2-3; 8 nucleotides agree with TRBD2. The CDR3 is made up of 17 amino acids. Germline V gene data show CDR1 as LGHNA and CDR2 as YSLEER. The V segment lost 0 bases and the J segment 1 base; nucleotides outside the gene matches: 6.

J is TRBJ1-2 and V is TRBV5-6, with no clear D. The CDR3 contains 14 residues. V was pared by 0 bases and J by 5 bases, with 11 bases between. Germline V gene data show CDR1 as SGHDT and CDR2 as YYEEEE. The CDR3 here is CASSLAQPTYGYTF. Here the CDR3 DNA reads TGTGCCAGCAGCTTGGCCCAACCGACATATGGCTACACCTTC.

The chain couples TRBV7-9 to TRBJ2-7; no firm D call. Germline V gene lookup returns CDR1 SEHNR and CDR2 FQNEAQ (reference sequence). V dropped 1 base and J dropped 0 bases, with 1 base sitting between them. The CDR3 has 12 amino acids. CDR3 protein: CASSLGSYEQYF. In DNA form, the CDR3 reads TGTGCCAGCAGCTTAGGCTCCTACGAGCAGTACTTC.

This chain links TRBV2 with TRBJ2-7; D may be TRBD2 (6 bases). Germline V lookup: CDR1 SNHLY, CDR2 FYNNEI. V was clipped by 4 bases and J by 4 bases, with 14 bases between them. This CDR3 contains 14 residues. DNA of the CDR3: TGTGCCAGCAGTGCCGAGACTAGTATTTACGAGCAGTACTTC. It is translated as CASSAETSIYEQYF.